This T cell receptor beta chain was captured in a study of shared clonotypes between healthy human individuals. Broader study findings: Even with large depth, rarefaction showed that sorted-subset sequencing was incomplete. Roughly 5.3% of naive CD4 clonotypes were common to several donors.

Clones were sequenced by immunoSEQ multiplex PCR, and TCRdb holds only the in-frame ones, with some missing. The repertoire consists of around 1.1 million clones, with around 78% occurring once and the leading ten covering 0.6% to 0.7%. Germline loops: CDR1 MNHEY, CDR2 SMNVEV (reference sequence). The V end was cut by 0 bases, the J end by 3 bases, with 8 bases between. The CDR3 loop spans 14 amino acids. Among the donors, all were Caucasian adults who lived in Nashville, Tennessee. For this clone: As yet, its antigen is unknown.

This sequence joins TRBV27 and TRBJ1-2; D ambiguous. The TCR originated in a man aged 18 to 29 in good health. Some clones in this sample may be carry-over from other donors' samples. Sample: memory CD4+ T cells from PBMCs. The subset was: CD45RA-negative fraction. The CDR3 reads CASSLSVQDYGYTF. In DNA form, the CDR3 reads TGTGCCAGCAGTTTATCTGTGCAGGACTATGGCTACACCTTC.